These 26 T cell receptor beta chains were sequenced from one sample in a study of control samples from healthy donors and cancer patients. TCRdb keeps only in-frame clones here, not all; method: immunoSEQ multiplex PCR. The sample lists 150,000 to 200,000 clones, around 94% occurring once. The material sequenced was PBMCs. Every receptor here comes from a man aged 55-75 years with colorectal cancer.

This chain connects TRBV6-2 or TRBV6-3 to TRBJ1-5; TRBD1 matches 7 bases. The germline gives CDR1 MNHEY, CDR2 SVGEGT. The J segment lost 3 bases and the V segment lost 5 bases, leaving 7 bases of the junction unmatched. The CDR3 spans 15 residues. The CDR3 nucleotides are TGTGCCAGCAGTGGGGGAGGGGGCTCCAATCAGCCCCAGCATTTT. Encoded protein: CASSGGGGSNQPQHF.

The V and J genes are TRBV6-2 or TRBV6-3 and TRBJ2-5; either TRBD1 or TRBD2 may fit D (5 bases each). There are 18 residues in the CDR3. V shed 1 base and J shed 3 bases, with 21 bases lying between them. The germline V gene has CDR1 MNHEY and CDR2 SVGEGT. In DNA form, the CDR3 reads TGTGCCAGCAGTTACTTAATATCCGGGACCCTACGGGAAGAGACCCAGTACTTC. Its translation: CASSYLISGTLREETQYF.

V is TRBV29-1 and J is TRBJ2-5, with 7 bases aligning to TRBD2. V shed 4 bases and J 1 base; nucleotides not matched to a gene: 6. Germline CDR1 reads SQVTM; CDR2 reads ANQGSEA. This CDR3 has 14 residues. The CDR3 DNA follows: TGCAGCGTTGGGGGCGGGGGACCCCAAGAGACCCAGTACTTC. It translates to CSVGGGGPQETQYF. Drawing the rest from reference TRBV29-1 and TRBJ2-5, the complete variable domain is SAVISQKPSRDICQRGTSLTIQCQVDSQVTMMFWYRQQPGQSLTLIATANQGSEATYESGFVIDKFPISRPNLTFSTLTVSNMSPEDSSIYLCSVGGGGPQETQYFGPGTRLLVL.

The table lists this clone with a count of one. The genes are TRBV7-9 and TRBJ2-7; D not certain. Trimming pared 5 bases from V and 6 bases from J, leaving 11 bases between. The CDR3 length is 12 residues. Germline CDR1 is SEHNR and CDR2 is FQNEAQ (reference sequence). The CDR3 coding sequence is TGTGCCAGCAGCCCCTGGACGGGCGAGCAGTACTTC. This gives the protein CASSPWTGEQYF.

This clone was picked up a small number of times. This rearrangement joins TRBV5-1 to TRBJ2-1, with D perhaps matching TRBD2 (6 bases). The CDR3 is 13 residues long. From germline, CDR1 is SGHRS and CDR2 YFSETQ. Trimming left V 4 bases short and J 6 bases short, with 11 bases between. The CDR3 nucleotides read TGCGCCAGCAGCGCGGGACTCGGCAATGAGCAGTTCTTC. It specifies CASSAGLGNEQFF. The full variable domain, in which reference TRBV5-1 and TRBJ2-1 provide the parts outside the CDR3, is KAGVTQTPRYLIKTRGQQVTLSCSPISGHRSVSWYQQTPGQGLQFLFEYFSETQRNKGNFPGRFSGRQFSNSRSEMNVSTLELGDSALYLCASSAGLGNEQFFGPGTRLTVL.

The chain couples TRBV6-2 or TRBV6-3 to TRBJ2-5, with 12 bases aligning to TRBD2. The CDR3 is 16 amino acids. J was trimmed by 2 bases and V by 2 bases; bases with no gene match: 3. Germline values: CDR1 MNHEY, CDR2 SVGEGT. The CDR3 nucleotides read TGTGCCAGCAGTTACGGACTAGCGGGGCTTCAAGAGACCCAGTACTTC. Translation gives CASSYGLAGLQETQYF.

V gene TRBV24-1 combines with J gene TRBJ2-1; D could derive from TRBD1 or TRBD2 (6 bases each). The CDR3 runs to 14 residues. Trimming pared 3 bases from V and 10 bases from J, leaving 15 bases between. The germline gives CDR1 KGHDR, CDR2 SFDVKD. The CDR3 sequence: CATSDGGRLGEQFF. CDR3 sequence (DNA): TGTGCCACCAGTGATGGGGGGCGGTTAGGGGAGCAGTTCTTC.

Only one count was recorded for this clone. The CDR3 region is CASSSDSLDPYNEQFF. The CDR3 nucleotides read TGTGCCAGCAGCTCGGACAGTCTCGACCCATACAATGAGCAGTTCTTC. The gene calls are TRBV7-2 and TRBJ2-1, with a possible D match to TRBD1 (6 bases). Trimming cost V 4 bases and J 4 bases, with 17 bases left between them. Germline V gene lookup returns CDR1 SGHTA and CDR2 FQGNSA. The CDR3 totals 16 residues. Supplemented by reference TRBV7-2 and TRBJ2-1, the full variable domain reads GAGVSQSPSNKVTEKGKDVELRCDPISGHTALYWYRQSLGQGLEFLIYFQGNSAPDKSGLPSDRFSAERTGGSVSTLTIQRTQQEDSAVYLCASSSDSLDPYNEQFFGPGTRLTVL.

V usage is TRBV7-2 and J usage is TRBJ2-3; D not resolved. V lost 5 bases and J lost 8, with 8 bases in between. CDR3 length: 11 amino acids. Looked up from germline, CDR1 is SGHTA and CDR2 is FQGNSA. The CDR3 DNA reads as TGTGCCAGCAGCCTTATTGGTACGCAGTATTTT. Translation gives CASSLIGTQYF.

The CDR3 DNA follows: TGTGCCAGCAGAACAGGGGGCTATGAGCAGTTCTTC. Protein sequence: CASRTGGYEQFF. The chain carries TRBV2 and TRBJ2-1; 9 bases match TRBD1. CDR1 is SNHLY and CDR2 is FYNNEI in the germline V gene. V lost 6 bases, J lost 8 bases, and 2 bases stayed unmatched. The CDR3 extends over 12 amino acids.

J is TRBJ1-6 and V is TRBV6-5; no clear D. Germline V lookup: CDR1 MNHEY, CDR2 SVGAGI. This CDR3 has 14 amino acids. V lost 5 bases, J lost 7 bases, and 12 bases lay in between. CDR3 in amino acids: CASSPAYSNSPLHF. In DNA form, the CDR3 reads TGTGCCAGCAGTCCAGCATATTCAAATTCACCCCTCCACTTT.

The V call is TRBV3-1 (or the pseudogene TRBV3-2), the J call TRBJ2-5, with TRBD2 matching over 8 bases. Per the germline V gene, CDR1 is LGHDT and CDR2 is YNNKEL (reference sequence). CDR3 size: 14 residues. The J segment lost 5 bases and the V segment lost 4 bases, leaving 6 bases of the junction unmatched. This CDR3 reads CASSLAGRRETQYF. In nucleotides, the CDR3 is TGTGCCAGCAGCCTAGCGGGGAGGAGGGAGACCCAGTACTTC.

V usage is TRBV7-6 and J usage is TRBJ2-2; D is undetermined. Germline V gives CDR1 SGHVS, CDR2 FNYEAQ. V lost 5 bases, J lost 1 base, and 14 bases lay in between. CDR3 size: 16 residues. The CDR3 sequence is CASSPLGPQNTGELFF. DNA for the CDR3: TGTGCCAGCAGCCCTCTCGGGCCCCAGAACACCGGGGAGCTGTTTTTT. The complete variable domain, with remaining parts taken from reference TRBV7-6 and TRBJ2-2, reads GAGVSQSPRYKVTKRGQDVALRCDPISGHVSLYWYRQALGQGPEFLTYFNYEAQQDKSGLPNDRFSAERPEGSISTLTIQRTEQRDSAMYRCASSPLGPQNTGELFFGEGSRLTVL.

The rearrangement joins TRBV9 to TRBJ1-1, with unresolved D. This CDR3 has 16 amino acids. Germline CDR1 SGDLS, CDR2 YYNGEE. The V end was cut by 0 bases, the J end by 6 bases, with 18 bases between. Written as DNA, the CDR3 is TGTGCCAGCAGCGTAGAGATCCACGGGGTCGGGGCTGAAGCTTTCTTT. It specifies CASSVEIHGVGAEAFF.

Worth noting for this clone: The identical CDR3 is also encoded by other nucleotide sequences in the sample. This chain joins TRBV7-9 and TRBJ2-3, with D tentatively TRBD2 (5 bases). V was cut by 6 bases and J by 0 bases, with 13 bases left in between. The germline gives CDR1 SEHNR, CDR2 FQNEAQ (reference sequence). This CDR3 spans 15 amino acids. DNA of the CDR3: TGTGCCAGCAGTCCCAGCGGAACTAGCACAGATACGCAGTATTTT. Protein product: CASSPSGTSTDTQYF.

V and J are TRBV27 and TRBJ1-6, with a possible D match to TRBD1 (6 bases). CDR3 length: 14 residues. V lost 7 bases, J lost 7 bases, and 14 bases lay in between. Germline V gene lookup returns CDR1 MNHEY and CDR2 SMNVEV (reference sequence). The CDR3 sequence is CASTVQGYNSPLHF. The CDR3, as DNA: TGTGCCAGCACCGTACAGGGTTACAATTCACCCCTCCACTTT.

The chain combines TRBV21-1 with TRBJ1-5; no DNA check was done on the table's D call, TRBD1. TRBV21-1 is listed as a pseudogene. There are 16 residues in the CDR3. The DNA of the CDR3 is TGTGCCAGCATACAAGAAAAGGGGAATAGCAATCAGCCCCAGCATTTT. Its translation is CASIQEKGNSNQPQHF.

The chain joins TRBV29-1 to TRBJ1-1; TRBD1 aligns across 7 bases. The ends lost 8 bases at V and 1 base at J; junction bases unmatched: 7. Germline V gene sequence: CDR1 SQVTM, CDR2 ANQGSEA. The CDR3 totals 13 residues. This CDR3 is CSSTGQPNTEAFF. CDR3 coding DNA: TGCAGCTCCACGGGACAGCCGAACACTGAAGCTTTCTTT.

The chain links TRBV7-2 to TRBJ1-4; D unresolved. This CDR3 is 15 amino acids long. V was shortened by 1 base and J by 10 bases, with 16 bases between the two germline ends. Germline-derived CDR1 and CDR2 are SGHTA and FQGNSA. The CDR3 nucleotides are TGTGCCAGCAGCTTAGGGGTGGGATCGGATGGAAAACTGTTTTTT. Its protein product is CASSLGVGSDGKLFF.

This chain joins TRBV5-4 and TRBJ1-2, with 7 positions matching TRBD1. CDR1 is SGHNT and CDR2 is YYREEE in the germline V gene (reference sequence). CDR3 length equals 13 residues. V lost 1 base and J lost 6; bases outside the gene matches: 3. The CDR3 loop is CASSLRGGDGYTF. The CDR3 region has the DNA TGTGCCAGCAGCTTGCGAGGGGGCGATGGCTACACCTTC.

This CDR3 reads CATSDYQGRPGELFF. CDR3 DNA sequence: TGTGCCACCAGTGATTATCAGGGGCGGCCCGGGGAGCTGTTTTTT. The J gene is TRBJ2-2, the V gene TRBV24-1, with a tentative D call TRBD1 (6 bases). The CDR3 consists of 15 residues. V shed 2 bases and J shed 6 bases, with 12 bases lying between them. CDR1 is KGHDR and CDR2 is SFDVKD in the germline V gene.

The rearrangement joins TRBV3-1 (or the pseudogene TRBV3-2) to TRBJ2-5; D gene ambiguous. Trimming stripped 2 bases from V and 2 bases from J, with 9 bases between. Germline V CDR1 and CDR2: LGHDT, YNNKEL (reference sequence). The CDR3 has 14 residues. This CDR3 is CASSQYGSQETQYF. CDR3 bases: TGTGCCAGCAGCCAATACGGGTCTCAAGAGACCCAGTACTTC.

V usage is TRBV6-5 and J usage is TRBJ1-1; TRBD1 is a possible D gene (6 bases). The CDR3 has 14 amino acids. The germline V gene encodes CDR1 MNHEY and CDR2 SVGAGI. Trimming pared 4 bases from V and 0 bases from J, leaving 9 bases between. CDR3 DNA sequence: TGTGCCAGCAGTTCACAGGGATTGAACACTGAAGCTTTCTTT. Translated, it gives CASSSQGLNTEAFF.

Only one count was recorded for this clone. This chain links TRBV6-2 or TRBV6-3 with TRBJ1-5, with D maybe TRBD1 (6 bases). The CDR3 contains 15 residues. Germline V gene data show CDR1 as MNHEY and CDR2 as SVGEGT. V shed 2 bases and J shed 0 bases, with 8 bases lying between them. CDR3 residues: CASSYGGLSNQPQHF. The CDR3 DNA sequence: TGTGCCAGCAGTTACGGGGGGCTTAGCAATCAGCCCCAGCATTTT.

The chain has TRBV7-2 and TRBJ1-1, with a weak D call TRBD1 (5 bases). This CDR3 spans 18 amino acids. The V and J ends lost 0 bases and 0 bases respectively, with 17 bases between them. Germline V gene sequence: CDR1 SGHTA, CDR2 FQGNSA. The DNA for the CDR3 is TGTGCCAGCAGCTTAGCGAAACGGGGCCGACAGTTGAACACTGAAGCTTTCTTT. The encoded protein is CASSLAKRGRQLNTEAFF.

CDR3 protein: CASSTGSGLTNEKLFF. CDR3 nucleotide sequence: TGCGCCAGCAGCACAGGGTCGGGATTAACTAATGAAAAACTGTTTTTT. The chain carries TRBV5-1 and TRBJ1-4, with D perhaps TRBD1 (6 bases). Germline loops: CDR1 SGHRS, CDR2 YFSETQ. The CDR3 sequence is 16 residues long. The V end lost 4 bases, the J end lost 1 base, and 14 bases lay between the germline ends.